The present T cell receptor (beta chain) was sequenced within a study of cytomegalovirus exposure and HLA in healthy donors (dated by TCRdb to about 2017). Study-wide context: According to a later analysis, the 120 or so validation repertoires were produced on the same platform as the roughly 700 repertoires of the first cohort. The study was designed to test whether signatures of past pathogen exposure could be identified by cataloging public T cell receptors. A separate validation cohort of over a hundred different subjects was used in addition to the approximately 610-subject first cohort. To predict cytomegalovirus infection status, the study brought together high-throughput TCR immunosequencing, statistical association of individual TCRs with disease status, and machine learning.

Comments on this clone: What this receptor recognizes is not known. Nothing much larger sits one base from this clone, and base qualities are not available.

CDR3 length: 14 amino acids, cysteine to phenylalanine. Solely the CDR3 DNA is kept, with 42 bases framed from the first base. The germline V gene gives CDR1 as LGHNA and CDR2 as YNFKEQ. Trimming leaves V shorter by 8 bases and J shorter by 3 bases, with the junction holding 6 bases beyond the gene matches. The donors belonged to the validation cohort of roughly 120 subjects, which was separate from the roughly 680-subject first cohort. The investigation overall reported the following: The authors suggested that the approach could potentially be generalized to other disease states and immunological phenotypes. A later analysis lacked HLA typing for the validation cohort, so it scored co-occurrence in that cohort across all 110 or so repertoires. Three of the identified cytomegalovirus-associated TCR beta chains were confirmed in vitro to be specific for cytomegalovirus antigens. A later analysis found that TCRs clustered in the first cohort also tended to co-occur in the 120 or so validation repertoires, with approximately 93% of cluster scores above 0. The classifier was reported to diagnose cytomegalovirus status with high specificity and sensitivity in both the original cohort and the validation cohort. Most TCR sequences were seen in very few donors, while some public TCRs were found in many individuals. A total of 150 to 200 TCR beta chains were listed by the study as associated with cytomegalovirus.

The library was produced with the immunoSEQ multiplex PCR assay. As for how the authors treated the data: A statistical classification framework was built for diagnosing cytomegalovirus status from the catalog of TCR beta chain sequences. Sourced from immuneACCESS, this table was stored by TCRdb with only in-frame sequences that have V and J called. A share of the clones is absent; for the studies checked, an unresolved V gene accounts for under half, and the remainder has no known explanation. V and J calls and clone size are those listed in that table; D and trimming were worked out from the DNA. This sample gives 120,000 or so clones in total; more than 95% of them show up just once. The leading ten clones occupy 1.7% of the sample.

The chain links TRBV4-2 with TRBJ2-2, and TRBD2 matches 7 of the central bases. This receptor was identified in a man younger than 35 in good health and CMV-seronegative. Sequencing was done on a sample of PBMCs. CDR3 sequence: CASGELAYTGELFF. The DNA is as follows: TGTGCCAGCGGGGAACTAGCGTACACCGGGGAGCTGTTTTTT.